The 31 T cell receptor beta chains below were found in one sample sequenced in a study of long-term antiretroviral therapy in people with HIV (dated by TCRdb to between 2021 and 2024). The immunoSEQ hsTCRB v3.0 assay was used at survey level resolution for TRB variable region sequencing. TCRdb carries this immuneACCESS record with in-frame sequences only. Its versions omit some clonotypes, under half of them owing to an unresolved V gene in the studies checked, with the rest unexplained. Within this sample are 20,000 to 25,000 clones, with around 80% of them counted one time only. The top ten clonotypes cover less than 6% of the sample. Sequences were derived from unsorted PBMCs, sampled 0.3 years after starting antiretroviral therapy. The receptors derive from a man aged 45-60 years with HIV.

This chain uses TRBV4-3 with TRBJ2-1; D gene ambiguous. Germline V gene lookup returns CDR1 LGHNA and CDR2 YSLEER. V lost 1 base to trimming and J lost 10 bases, with 11 bases between them. There are 13 residues in the CDR3. The CDR3 region has the DNA TGCGCCAGCAGCCAAGCTGGGGAATTCGAGCAGTTCTTC. It yields the protein CASSQAGEFEQFF.

CDR3 in amino acids: CASSENNGMNTEAFF. The CDR3 DNA reads TGTGCCAGCAGTGAAAACAACGGCATGAACACTGAAGCTTTCTTT. The rearrangement joins TRBV2 to TRBJ1-1; D ambiguous. Trimming took off 2 bases at V and 0 bases at J, with 10 bases between the two ends. The CDR3 has 15 amino acids. Per the germline V gene, CDR1 is SNHLY and CDR2 is FYNNEI.

The chain joins TRBV10-3 to TRBJ2-3; 7 bases fit TRBD2. The J segment lost 5 bases and the V segment lost 3 bases, leaving 2 bases of the junction unmatched. The CDR3 is 13 residues long. Per germline, CDR1 ENHRY and CDR2 SYGVKD. This chain's CDR3 is CAISDGEGDTQYF. The CDR3 coding sequence is TGTGCCATCAGTGATGGGGAGGGAGATACGCAGTATTTT.

CDR3 nucleotide sequence: TGTGCCAGCAGCTTAGCCATGGGGCATGGCTACACCTTC. Its translation: CASSLAMGHGYTF. The chain recombines TRBV7-9 with TRBJ1-2; perhaps TRBD1 as D (5 bases). The CDR3 runs to 13 residues. Germline-derived CDR1 and CDR2 are SEHNR and FQNEAQ (reference sequence). The germline V and J ends were trimmed by 0 bases and 6 bases, with 8 bases remaining between them.

V gene TRBV28 combines with J gene TRBJ2-4, with a tentative D call TRBD2 (6 bases). V lost 2 bases and J lost 9, with 14 bases in between. The CDR3 length is 14 residues. Germline CDR1 MDHEN, CDR2 SYDVKM. The CDR3 region has the DNA TGTGCCAGCAGTTTAAGACCACGGCGGGGCATTCAGTACTTC. Its translation: CASSLRPRRGIQYF.

The chain recombines TRBV6-5 with TRBJ2-3; D remains unclear. The CDR3 has 15 amino acids. The ends were cut back, 8 bases at V and 1 base at J, with 16 bases in the middle. CDR1 is MNHEY, CDR2 SVGAGI, per germline. The CDR3 loop is CASSPRSWGTDTQYF. The DNA of the CDR3 is TGTGCCAGCTCTCCGCGGAGTTGGGGCACAGATACGCAGTATTTT.

This chain uses TRBV10-2 with TRBJ1-4; no firm D call. The CDR3 length is 12 residues. In germline, CDR1 is WSHSY, CDR2 SAAADI. V was pared by 6 bases and J by 4 bases, with 6 bases between. The CDR3 bases are TGCGCCAGCAGCGTTCTTAATGAAAAACTGTTTTTT. Its protein product is CASSVLNEKLFF.

The chain couples TRBV7-9 to TRBJ2-7, with D possibly TRBD2 on 5 matching bases. Looked up from germline, CDR1 is SEHNR and CDR2 is FQNEAQ (reference sequence). V was cut by 2 bases and J by 1 base, with 12 bases left in between. The CDR3 length is 15 residues. In DNA, the CDR3 is TGTGCCAGCAGCTTAACGCGGGCCCCATCCTACGAGCAGTACTTC. Residues: CASSLTRAPSYEQYF.

This clone is a singleton in its sample. This rearrangement joins TRBV7-3 to TRBJ1-1; 7 bases are a match to TRBD1. The trim removed 2 bases at V and 11 bases at J, leaving 14 bases unmatched. CDR1 and CDR2 (germline): SGHTA, FQGTGA. This CDR3 contains 15 residues. The CDR3 reads CASSLEAGDSTKAFF. In DNA, the CDR3 is TGTGCCAGCAGCTTAGAGGCGGGGGACAGTACGAAGGCTTTCTTT.

V gene TRBV11-2 combines with J gene TRBJ2-7, with a tentative D call TRBD1 (6 bases). Germline V gives CDR1 SGHAT, CDR2 FQNNGV. The length of the CDR3 is 14 residues. With 2 bases removed from V and 3 bases from J, the gap between germline ends came to 11 bases. The CDR3 loop is CASSLRQVSYEQYF. The CDR3 DNA reads TGTGCCAGCAGCTTAAGACAGGTTAGCTACGAGCAGTACTTC.

This chain joins TRBV4-3 and TRBJ2-3; TRBD2 aligns across 7 bases. V was pared by 1 base and J by 4 bases, with 2 bases of the junction left unmatched. Germline V gives CDR1 LGHNA, CDR2 YSLEER. CDR3 length: 14 amino acids. CDR3 sequence (DNA): TGCGCCAGCAGCCAAGTTCTAGCGGCAGATACGCAGTATTTT. Translating it yields CASSQVLAADTQYF.

The V gene is TRBV7-8, the J gene TRBJ2-3, with D uncertain. From germline, CDR1 is SGHVS and CDR2 FQNEAQ. V shed 4 bases and J shed 6 bases, with 14 bases lying between them. The CDR3 loop spans 14 amino acids. CDR3: CASSSGRNRDTQYF. CDR3 coding DNA: TGTGCCAGCAGCTCTGGACGGAACCGGGATACGCAGTATTTT.

DNA for the CDR3: TGTGCCAGCAGCTTACGGAGGGGCAGGCTTACTGGAAACACCATATATTTT. The encoded protein is CASSLRRGRLTGNTIYF. V and J are TRBV7-2 and TRBJ1-3; a weak D match, TRBD1 (5 bases). Trimming removed 2 bases from V and 2 bases from J, with 16 bases in between. The CDR3 sequence is 17 residues long. Germline values: CDR1 SGHTA, CDR2 FQGNSA.

V and J are TRBV7-3 and TRBJ1-1; the D is unclear. The CDR3 totals 13 residues. Germline CDR1 is SGHTA and CDR2 is FQGTGA. Trimming took off 6 bases at V and 2 bases at J, with 10 bases between the two ends. The CDR3 here is CASSWGYNTEAFF. The DNA of the CDR3 is TGTGCCAGCAGTTGGGGATACAACACTGAAGCTTTCTTT.

The chain is built from TRBV18 and TRBJ2-7; D ambiguous. Germline V gives CDR1 KGHSH, CDR2 LQKENI. Trimming shortened V by 4 bases and J by 1 base, and 14 bases separated the two germline ends. This CDR3 is 15 amino acids long. This CDR3 reads CASSLLGQTSYEQYF. DNA of the CDR3: TGTGCCAGCTCACTCCTTGGGCAGACATCCTACGAGCAGTACTTC.

The chain has TRBV27 and TRBJ2-2; 7 nucleotides align to TRBD1. Germline V lookup: CDR1 MNHEY, CDR2 SMNVEV (reference sequence). CDR3 size: 15 residues. V gave up 4 bases and J gave up 3 bases; unmatched junction bases: 5. The CDR3 DNA reads as TGTGCCAGCAGTTCCCGACAGGGTTACACCGGGGAGCTGTTTTTT. It is translated as CASSSRQGYTGELFF.

The rearrangement joins TRBV30 to TRBJ1-6; TRBD1 aligns across 7 bases. V lost 3 bases to trimming and J lost 0 bases; unmatched junction nucleotides: 5. In germline, CDR1 is GTSNPN, CDR2 SVGIG (reference sequence). CDR3 length: 16 residues. The CDR3 reads CAWSTGVSSYNSPLHF. The CDR3, as DNA: TGTGCCTGGAGCACAGGGGTGAGCTCCTATAATTCACCCCTCCACTTT.

The gene calls are TRBV13 and TRBJ2-5; TRBD2 might be the D (5 bases). Germline CDR1 reads PRHDT; CDR2 reads FYEKMQ (reference sequence). The V gene lost 5 bases and the J gene lost 4 bases, with 20 bases spanning the gap. The CDR3 extends over 16 amino acids. CDR3 in DNA: TGTGCCAGCAGCACCGCTGTTCGACTCAGCGGAGAGACCCAGTACTTC. Translating gives CASSTAVRLSGETQYF.

The rearrangement joins TRBV5-1 to TRBJ1-1, with D maybe TRBD1 (5 bases). V was clipped by 4 bases and J by 4 bases, with 11 bases between them. The CDR3 length is 13 residues. Germline lookup yields CDR1 SGHRS and CDR2 YFSETQ. The CDR3 is CASSLPGLTEAFF. For the CDR3, the DNA is TGCGCCAGCAGCCTCCCGGGGCTCACTGAAGCTTTCTTT.

CDR3 sequence: CASCVSSYEQYF. CDR3 in DNA: TGTGCCAGCTGCGTAAGCTCCTACGAGCAGTACTTC. This chain uses TRBV21-1 with TRBJ2-7; TRBD2, as called in the table, went unchecked against the DNA. TRBV21-1 is described as a pseudogene. This CDR3 comprises 12 residues.

The chain links TRBV5-1 to TRBJ1-1; 8 nucleotides line up with TRBD1. J was trimmed by 0 bases and V by 4 bases; bases with no gene match: 8. The CDR3 loop spans 16 amino acids. The germline gives CDR1 SGHRS, CDR2 YFSETQ. The CDR3 is CASSHGQGRVNTEAFF. CDR3 sequence (DNA): TGCGCCAGCAGCCATGGACAGGGAAGAGTGAACACTGAAGCTTTCTTT. The variable domain in full, completed from reference TRBV5-1 and TRBJ1-1, reads KAGVTQTPRYLIKTRGQQVTLSCSPISGHRSVSWYQQTPGQGLQFLFEYFSETQRNKGNFPGRFSGRQFSNSRSEMNVSTLELGDSALYLCASSHGQGRVNTEAFFGQGTRLTVV.

The chain joins TRBV27 to TRBJ1-2, with a possible D match to TRBD1 (5 bases). This CDR3 region has 13 residues. Trimming removed 5 bases at V and 5 bases at J, with 12 bases between. Germline assignment: CDR1 MNHEY and CDR2 SMNVEV (reference sequence). The CDR3 region has the DNA TGTGCCAGCAGTAGGACAAATTATTATGGCTACACCTTC. Residues: CASSRTNYYGYTF.

V usage is TRBV30 and J usage is TRBJ1-2, with D maybe TRBD1 (6 bases). The germline gives CDR1 GTSNPN, CDR2 SVGIG (reference sequence). CDR3 length equals 12 residues. V lost 0 bases and J 8 bases, leaving 10 bases between the germline ends. Here the CDR3 reads CAWSVRGRGYTF. The CDR3 DNA is TGTGCCTGGAGTGTAAGGGGGAGAGGCTACACCTTC.

This sequence joins TRBV18 and TRBJ1-1; TRBD1 is a possible D gene (5 bases). Germline lookup yields CDR1 KGHSH and CDR2 LQKENI. V was pared by 7 bases and J by 4 bases, with 13 bases between. This CDR3 has 13 residues. The CDR3 sequence is CASFTMQGTEAFF. The CDR3, as DNA: TGTGCCAGCTTCACCATGCAGGGCACTGAAGCTTTCTTT.

The CDR3 DNA sequence: TGTGCCAGCAGTTACTCGCGGACTTTGTCCACTGAAGCTTTCTTT. Translated, it gives CASSYSRTLSTEAFF. The chain has TRBV6-5 and TRBJ1-1; D is uncertain. V lost 0 bases and J 4 bases, leaving 12 bases between the germline ends. The CDR3 runs 15 residues. Germline V gives CDR1 MNHEY, CDR2 SVGAGI.

The V call is TRBV7-2, the J call TRBJ2-5, with 7 positions matching TRBD1. CDR1 and CDR2 from the germline V gene are SGHTA and FQGNSA. Germline trimming cut 7 bases from V and 9 bases from J; bases unmatched to any gene: 14. The CDR3 length is 14 residues. The CDR3 region is CASIPLGTAKPQYF. DNA of the CDR3: TGTGCCAGCATTCCACTAGGGACAGCCAAGCCCCAGTACTTC.

This chain uses TRBV18 with TRBJ1-1; weak D call: TRBD1 (6 bases). CDR1 KGHSH and CDR2 LQKENI come from the germline V gene. V was pared by 4 bases and J by 6 bases, with 15 bases between. CDR3 length: 14 amino acids. CDR3 loop: CASSLDQGSAEAFF. The CDR3 nucleotides read TGTGCCAGCTCACTAGATCAGGGGTCCGCTGAAGCTTTCTTT.

This rearrangement joins TRBV10-3 to TRBJ1-3; D gene uncertain. From germline, CDR1 is ENHRY and CDR2 SYGVKD. Trimming took 6 bases from V and 0 from J, leaving 9 bases between them. This CDR3 is built from 14 residues. In DNA form, the CDR3 reads TGTGCCATCAGACCGGGAGCCTCTGGAAACACCATATATTTT. It is translated as CAIRPGASGNTIYF.

This rearrangement joins TRBV30 to TRBJ1-1, with 10 positions matching TRBD1. The length of the CDR3 is 14 residues. V dropped 3 bases and J dropped 6; count of bases not matched to a gene: 7. Germline V CDR1 and CDR2: GTSNPN, SVGIG (reference sequence). CDR3 protein: CAWRRPGQGPEAFF. The CDR3 DNA is TGTGCCTGGAGACGCCCGGGACAGGGGCCTGAAGCTTTCTTT. The complete variable domain, with remaining parts taken from reference TRBV30 and TRBJ1-1, reads SQTIHQWPATLVQPVGSPLSLECTVEGTSNPNLYWYRQAAGRGLQLLFYSVGIGQISSEVPQNLSASRPQDRQFILSSKKLLLSDSGFYLCAWRRPGQGPEAFFGQGTRLTVV.

As for this clone: The same CDR3 can be traced to other DNA sequences in this sample. The gene calls are TRBV10-3 and TRBJ2-3, with TRBD2 as a possible D gene (5 bases). The V gene's germline CDR1 is ENHRY and CDR2 SYGVKD. The V and J ends lost 4 bases and 0 bases respectively, with 5 bases between them. The CDR3 runs to 13 residues. The CDR3 region is CAISGGSTDTQYF. In DNA form, the CDR3 reads TGTGCCATCAGTGGCGGGAGCACAGATACGCAGTATTTT.

The J gene is TRBJ2-1, the V gene TRBV15, with D tentatively TRBD1 or TRBD2 (5 bases each). V lost 5 bases, J lost 6 bases, and 23 bases lay in between. There are 17 residues in the CDR3. Germline-derived CDR1 and CDR2 are LNHNV and YYDKDF (reference sequence). The CDR3 reads CATSGTRDLPEGNEQFF. As DNA, the CDR3 is TGTGCCACCAGCGGGACGAGGGATTTACCGGAAGGCAATGAGCAGTTCTTC.